The 19 T cell receptor beta chains presented below share a single source sample, sequenced in a study of blood T cell repertoires in COVID-19. Profiling relied on immunoSEQ multiplex PCR, and the TCRdb table lists in-frame clones only, not all of them. The sample yields 250,000 to 350,000 clones, about four fifths seen once. Sequences were obtained from peripheral blood. These receptors originate from a person aged 70 to 80 with COVID-19, enrolled during active disease.

The J gene is TRBJ1-1, the V gene TRBV24-1; 7 nucleotides match TRBD1. Germline-derived CDR1 and CDR2 are KGHDR and SFDVKD. This CDR3 is built from 13 residues. J gave up 5 bases and V 8 bases, and 7 bases lay outside the gene matches. The DNA of the CDR3 is TGTGCCACCAATCAGGGGGGCGGTACTGAAGCTTTCTTT. It is translated as CATNQGGGTEAFF.

The genes are TRBV7-8 and TRBJ2-3, with 7 bases matching TRBD1. The CDR3 covers 15 residues. The V gene end was trimmed by 5 bases and the J gene end by 3 bases; junction bases not matched to a gene: 8. In germline, CDR1 is SGHVS, CDR2 FQNEAQ. In nucleotides, the CDR3 is TGTGCCAGCAGCGGCAAGCCCAGGGGGACAGATACGCAGTATTTT. Protein: CASSGKPRGTDTQYF.

This chain uses TRBV5-4 with TRBJ2-3; 8 bases align to TRBD2. This CDR3 has 18 amino acids. Germline V gene data show CDR1 as SGHNT and CDR2 as YYREEE (reference sequence). The junction had 14 bases not matched to a gene; V was cut back by 0 bases and J by 5 bases. The CDR3 protein is CASSLGPYSGVGGDTQYF. The CDR3 coding sequence is TGTGCCAGCAGCTTGGGTCCGTATAGCGGGGTGGGGGGAGATACGCAGTATTTT.

The chain recombines TRBV3-1 (or the pseudogene TRBV3-2) with TRBJ2-7; the D gene is possibly TRBD1 (6 bases). The CDR3 totals 16 residues. Germline V lookup: CDR1 LGHDT, CDR2 YNNKEL (reference sequence). V dropped 1 base and J dropped 0 bases, with 13 bases sitting between them. The CDR3 spells CASSQVLMDSSYEQYF. The CDR3 nucleotides read TGTGCCAGCAGCCAAGTGCTTATGGACAGCTCCTACGAGCAGTACTTC.

This clone was seen just once. The V call is TRBV3-1 (or the pseudogene TRBV3-2), the J call TRBJ1-2; D is uncertain. Per the germline V gene, CDR1 is LGHDT and CDR2 is YNNKEL (reference sequence). The CDR3 covers 11 residues. Trimming cost V 4 bases and J 14 bases, with 14 bases left between them. DNA of the CDR3: TGTGCCAGCAGCCTAACGGACGGGATTACCTTC. Amino acid sequence: CASSLTDGITF.

This clone came up a few times. This chain connects TRBV9 to TRBJ1-2, with D possibly being TRBD1 (6 bases). V was pared by 3 bases and J by 0 bases, with 12 bases between. The CDR3 has 15 amino acids. The germline gives CDR1 SGDLS, CDR2 YYNGEE. The CDR3 bases are TGTGCCAGCAGCGCCCTCGGACAGACTAACTATGGCTACACCTTC. Its protein is CASSALGQTNYGYTF. Full variable domain (outside the CDR3, taken from reference TRBV9 and TRBJ1-2): DSGVTQTPKHLITATGQRVTLRCSPRSGDLSVYWYQQSLDQGLQFLIQYYNGEERAKGNILERFSAQQFPDLHSELNLSSLELGDSALYFCASSALGQTNYGYTFGSGTRLTVV.

The chain is built from TRBV19 and TRBJ2-7; 10 bases align to TRBD1. J was trimmed by 1 base and V by 5 bases; bases with no gene match: 14. Germline CDR1 and CDR2: LNHDA and SQIVND (reference sequence). CDR3 length: 18 residues. The CDR3 here is CASSPGRQGASGSYEQYF. As DNA, the CDR3 is TGTGCCAGTAGTCCTGGGAGACAGGGGGCGTCAGGTTCCTACGAGCAGTACTTC.

This chain links TRBV10-3 with TRBJ2-1, with 9 positions matching TRBD2. The junction had 11 bases not matched to a gene; V was cut back by 2 bases and J by 6 bases. The CDR3 has 17 residues. Per germline, CDR1 ENHRY and CDR2 SYGVKD. The CDR3: CAISEPQGSGRGNEQFF. In DNA, the CDR3 is TGTGCCATCAGTGAGCCGCAAGGTAGCGGGAGAGGCAATGAGCAGTTCTTC.

V and J are TRBV27 and TRBJ2-7; no reliable D call. CDR3 length: 13 residues. V lost 6 bases and J lost 0, with 9 bases in between. Germline lookup yields CDR1 MNHEY and CDR2 SMNVEV (reference sequence). The CDR3 loop reads CASSPSISYEQYF. The CDR3 coding sequence is TGTGCCAGCAGCCCATCAATCTCCTACGAGCAGTACTTC.

The chain employs TRBV7-3 and TRBJ1-3, with TRBD1 matching 12 bases. The CDR3 is 16 amino acids. V lost 4 bases, J lost 8 bases, and 9 bases stayed unmatched. The germline CDR1 and CDR2 sequences are SGHTA and FQGTGA. For the CDR3, the DNA is TGTGCCAGCAGCTCTACCCCGGGACAGGGGGCGGACACCATATATTTT. Amino acid sequence: CASSSTPGQGADTIYF. The full variable domain, with the rest looked up from reference TRBV7-3 and TRBJ1-3, is GAGVSQTPSNKVTEKGKYVELRCDPISGHTALYWYRQSLGQGPEFLIYFQGTGAADDSGLPNDRFFAVRPEGSVSTLKIQRTERGDSAVYLCASSSTPGQGADTIYFGEGSWLTVV.

This clone was counted once. The CDR3 loop is CAISGTDYEQYF. The DNA of the CDR3 is TGTGCCATCAGCGGGACAGACTACGAGCAGTACTTC. The chain couples TRBV10-3 to TRBJ2-7; TRBD1 matches at 7 bases. This CDR3 has 12 residues. Germline lookup yields CDR1 ENHRY and CDR2 SYGVKD. Germline trimming cut 6 bases from V and 3 bases from J; bases unmatched to any gene: 2.

In DNA, the CDR3 is TGTGCCAGTAGTATGGCGGGCCCGAATCAGCCCCAGCATTTT. Its translation is CASSMAGPNQPQHF. The chain employs TRBV19 and TRBJ1-5; D is uncertain. The CDR3 extends over 14 amino acids. Germline V lookup: CDR1 LNHDA, CDR2 SQIVND (reference sequence). The germline V and J ends were trimmed by 3 bases and 4 bases, with 10 bases remaining between them.

This clone was detected once. CDR3 sequence reads: CASSKGANTDTQYF. The CDR3 DNA reads TGTGCCAGCAGCAAAGGGGCGAACACAGATACGCAGTATTTT. J is TRBJ2-3 and V is TRBV21-1; TRBD1, the table's D call, was not compared with the DNA. TRBV21-1 is described as a pseudogene. There are 14 residues in the CDR3.

This clone was counted a single time. V gene TRBV7-9 combines with J gene TRBJ1-1; D ambiguous. CDR1 is SEHNR, CDR2 FQNEAQ, per germline (reference sequence). The CDR3 contains 16 residues. Trimming took 4 bases from V and 7 from J, leaving 22 bases between them. The CDR3 DNA sequence: TGTGCCAGCAGCTCCCCGGAGGGCGGCGGAGGTGTTGAAGCTTTCTTT. Protein: CASSSPEGGGGVEAFF.

J is TRBJ1-2 and V is TRBV29-1, with 8 bases that match TRBD1. Germline loops: CDR1 SQVTM, CDR2 ANQGSEA. V shed 6 bases and J 8 bases; nucleotides not matched to a gene: 11. The CDR3 spans 13 residues. The CDR3 reads CSVAGTDRGGYTF. CDR3 sequence (DNA): TGCAGCGTAGCCGGGACAGACAGGGGAGGCTACACCTTC.

The chain carries TRBV5-1 and TRBJ1-2; 8 bases line up with TRBD1. The germline V gene encodes CDR1 SGHRS and CDR2 YFSETQ. V shed 0 bases and J 13 bases; nucleotides not matched to a gene: 8. The CDR3 totals 13 residues. CDR3 nucleotide sequence: TGCGCCAGCAGCTTGGAGGGGACAGGCCTAGGCACCTTC. Encoded protein: CASSLEGTGLGTF.

The chain carries TRBV4-3 and TRBJ1-1; maybe TRBD1 (5 bases). The CDR3 sequence is 14 residues long. With 1 base removed from V and 7 bases from J, the gap between germline ends came to 13 bases. Germline values: CDR1 LGHNA, CDR2 YSLEER. The CDR3, as DNA: TGCGCCAGCAGCCAAGGCGGGGGGTTCAGTGAAGCTTTCTTT. Translating it yields CASSQGGGFSEAFF.

CDR3 sequence reads: CASSPRTSGVAGELFF. CDR3 in DNA: TGTGCCAGCAGCCCAAGGACTAGCGGGGTAGCCGGGGAGCTGTTTTTT. The chain employs TRBV11-3 and TRBJ2-2; 12 bases align to TRBD2. Germline CDR1 is SGHNT and CDR2 is YENEEA. The V and J ends lost 5 bases and 6 bases, in that order; junction bases with no gene match: 7. The CDR3 has 16 amino acids.

The genes are TRBV3-1 (or the pseudogene TRBV3-2) and TRBJ2-5, with 11 bases matching TRBD2. J lost 1 base, V lost 5 bases, and 3 bases had no gene match. Germline-derived CDR1 and CDR2 are LGHDT and YNNKEL (reference sequence). The CDR3 is 15 residues long. The CDR3, as DNA: TGTGCCAGCAGCGGGACTAGCGGACCCCAAGAGACCCAGTACTTC. This encodes CASSGTSGPQETQYF.